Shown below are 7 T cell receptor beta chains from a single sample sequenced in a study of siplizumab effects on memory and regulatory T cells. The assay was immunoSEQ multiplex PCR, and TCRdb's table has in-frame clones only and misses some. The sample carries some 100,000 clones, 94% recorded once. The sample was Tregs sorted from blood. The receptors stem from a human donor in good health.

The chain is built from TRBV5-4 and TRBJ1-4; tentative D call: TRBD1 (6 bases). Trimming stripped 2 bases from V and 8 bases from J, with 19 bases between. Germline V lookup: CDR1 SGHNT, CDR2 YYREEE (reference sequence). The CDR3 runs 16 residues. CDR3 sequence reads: CASSLKQGLEGEKLFF. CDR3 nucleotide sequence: TGTGCCAGCAGCTTAAAACAGGGACTCGAGGGGGAAAAACTGTTTTTT.

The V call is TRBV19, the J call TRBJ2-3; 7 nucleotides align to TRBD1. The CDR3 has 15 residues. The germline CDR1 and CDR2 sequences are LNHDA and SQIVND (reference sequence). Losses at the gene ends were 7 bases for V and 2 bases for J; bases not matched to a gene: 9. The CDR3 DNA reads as TGTGCCAGTACCCACAGGGGATTGTACACAGATACGCAGTATTTT. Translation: CASTHRGLYTDTQYF. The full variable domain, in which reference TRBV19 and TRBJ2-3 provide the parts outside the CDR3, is DGGITQSPKYLFRKEGQNVTLSCEQNLNHDAMYWYRQDPGQGLRLIYYSQIVNDFQKGDIAEGYSVSREKKESFPLTVTSAQKNPTAFYLCASTHRGLYTDTQYFGPGTRLTVL.

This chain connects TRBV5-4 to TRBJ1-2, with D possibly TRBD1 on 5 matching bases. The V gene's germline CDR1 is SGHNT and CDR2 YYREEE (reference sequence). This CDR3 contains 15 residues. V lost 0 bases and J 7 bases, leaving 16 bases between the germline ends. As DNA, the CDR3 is TGTGCCAGCAGCTTGGCGACAGAAAGCCCAGGTGGCTACACCTTC. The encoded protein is CASSLATESPGGYTF.

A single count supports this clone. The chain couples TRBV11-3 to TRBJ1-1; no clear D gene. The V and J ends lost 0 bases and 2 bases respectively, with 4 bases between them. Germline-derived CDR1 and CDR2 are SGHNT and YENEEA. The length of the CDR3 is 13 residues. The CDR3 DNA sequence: TGTGCCAGCAGCTTAGATTTAAACACTGAAGCTTTCTTT. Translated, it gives CASSLDLNTEAFF.

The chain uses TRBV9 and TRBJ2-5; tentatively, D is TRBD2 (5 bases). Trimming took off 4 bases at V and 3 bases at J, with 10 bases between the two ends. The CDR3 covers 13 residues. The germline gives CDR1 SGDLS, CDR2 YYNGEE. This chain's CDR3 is CASSPGLKETQYF. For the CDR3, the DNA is TGTGCCAGCAGCCCAGGACTTAAAGAGACCCAGTACTTC.

The DNA for the CDR3 is TGTGCCAGCACATACGACGGTAATAGCAATCAGCCCCAGCATTTT. Amino acid sequence: CASTYDGNSNQPQHF. The gene calls are TRBV6-1 and TRBJ1-5, with unresolved D. The germline V gene encodes CDR1 MNHNS and CDR2 SASEGT. This CDR3 region has 15 residues. The germline V and J ends were trimmed by 7 bases and 0 bases, with 13 bases remaining between them.

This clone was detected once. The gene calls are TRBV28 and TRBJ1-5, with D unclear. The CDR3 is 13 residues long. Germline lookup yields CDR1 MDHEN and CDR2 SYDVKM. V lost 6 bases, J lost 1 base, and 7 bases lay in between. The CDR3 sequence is CASRSGSNQPQHF. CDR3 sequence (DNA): TGTGCCAGCAGGTCGGGGAGCAATCAGCCCCAGCATTTT.